This T cell receptor (beta chain) is from a study of cytomegalovirus exposure and HLA in healthy donors. Study observations and caveats: Several top significant clusters appeared, in a later analysis, to be linked to common viral pathogens. TCR beta V segments were, for the most part, productive about 87% or about 30% of the time in an earlier analysis.

The CDR3 runs to 15 residues. V lost 2 bases and J lost 5; bases outside the gene matches: 7. Germline CDR1 and CDR2: SGHTA and FQGTGA. Both 60 Vbeta primers and 13 Jbeta primers went into the PCR. Profiling relied on immunoSEQ multiplex PCR, and the TCRdb table lists in-frame clones only, not all of them. The data contain around 170,000 clones, roughly 76% of them seen just once; the ten biggest clones take up less than 7%. It was healthy bone marrow donors who served as donors. Although they were nominally healthy when sampled, donors likely had unrecorded immune exposures. This clone was observed a single time. Its antigen is as yet unknown. Other DNA sequences from this sample encode an identical CDR3 as well.

V usage is TRBV7-3 and J usage is TRBJ1-1, with 8 bases fitting TRBD1. The source of this sequence is a man aged 35-49 years in good health and CMV-seropositive. Sequenced: PBMCs. CDR3 region: CASSLSGGAGTEAFF. Here the CDR3 DNA reads TGTGCCAGCAGCTTATCAGGGGGCGCGGGGACTGAAGCTTTCTTT.